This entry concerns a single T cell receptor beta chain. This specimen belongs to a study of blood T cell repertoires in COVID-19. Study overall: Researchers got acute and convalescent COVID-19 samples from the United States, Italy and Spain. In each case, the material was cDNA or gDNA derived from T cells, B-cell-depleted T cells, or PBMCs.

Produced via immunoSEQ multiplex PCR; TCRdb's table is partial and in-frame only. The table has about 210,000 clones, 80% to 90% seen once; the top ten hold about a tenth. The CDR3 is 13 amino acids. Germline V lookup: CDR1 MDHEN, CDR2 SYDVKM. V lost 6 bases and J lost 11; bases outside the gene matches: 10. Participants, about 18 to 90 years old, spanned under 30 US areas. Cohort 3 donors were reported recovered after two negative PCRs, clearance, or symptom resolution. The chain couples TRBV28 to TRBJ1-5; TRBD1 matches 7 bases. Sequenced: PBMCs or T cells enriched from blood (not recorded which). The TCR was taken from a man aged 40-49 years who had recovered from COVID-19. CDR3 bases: TGTGCCAGCAGGAATACAGGGGTCAGGGCCCAGCATTTT. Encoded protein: CASRNTGVRAQHF. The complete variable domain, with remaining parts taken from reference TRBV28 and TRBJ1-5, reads DVKVTQSSRYLVKRTGEKVFLECVQDMDHENMFWYRQDPGLGLRLIYFSYDVKMKEKGDIPEGYSVSREKKERFSLILESASTNQTSMYLCASRNTGVRAQHFGDGTRLSIL.